Shown below are 20 T cell receptor beta chains from a single sample sequenced in a study of blood T cell repertoires in COVID-19. TCRdb keeps only in-frame clones here, not all; method: immunoSEQ multiplex PCR. Here the sample spans 300,000 to 400,000 clones, about 87% being singletons. The sequencing sample was made of peripheral blood. These receptors originate from a woman aged 55-69 years with COVID-19, enrolled during active disease.

The table lists this clone with a count of one. This rearrangement joins TRBV6-5 to TRBJ1-4, with D possibly TRBD1 on 6 matching bases. CDR3 size: 15 residues. The germline gives CDR1 MNHEY, CDR2 SVGAGI. Deletions cut 6 bases from V and 3 bases from J, with 14 bases between. Here the CDR3 reads CASSPKGVANEKLFF. The DNA for the CDR3 is TGTGCCAGCAGCCCCAAGGGGGTAGCTAATGAAAAACTGTTTTTT.

The rearrangement joins TRBV19 to TRBJ1-6, with D maybe TRBD1 (5 bases). This CDR3 has 17 amino acids. Germline CDR1 and CDR2: LNHDA and SQIVND (reference sequence). Trimming removed 1 base from V and 1 base from J, with 11 bases in between. CDR3 DNA sequence: TGTGCCAGTAGTATAGCGAGGGGAGGATCCTATAATTCACCCCTCCACTTT. Protein sequence: CASSIARGGSYNSPLHF.

This clone was detected only a few times. V usage is TRBV19 and J usage is TRBJ1-2, with unresolved D. Trimming stripped 8 bases from V and 0 bases from J, with 10 bases between. This CDR3 is 13 amino acids long. Germline CDR1 LNHDA, CDR2 SQIVND (reference sequence). CDR3 protein: CASRGSANYGYTF. The DNA of the CDR3 is TGTGCCAGTCGGGGATCAGCTAACTATGGCTACACCTTC.

V usage is TRBV28 and J usage is TRBJ1-4; D possibly corresponds to TRBD1 (6 bases). Germline lookup yields CDR1 MDHEN and CDR2 SYDVKM. Trimming shortened V by 6 bases and J by 5 bases, and 13 bases separated the two germline ends. The CDR3 is 14 amino acids. CDR3 DNA: TGTGCCAGCAGGAGACAGGAGACAAATGAAAAACTGTTTTTT. Amino acid sequence: CASRRQETNEKLFF.

The chain combines TRBV19 with TRBJ2-4; no reliable D call. Germline CDR1 and CDR2: LNHDA and SQIVND (reference sequence). The length of the CDR3 is 16 residues. Trimming shortened V by 3 bases and J by 2 bases, and 14 bases separated the two germline ends. The CDR3 loop reads CASSISRIGTKNIQYF. The CDR3 region has the DNA TGTGCCAGTAGTATCTCCAGGATCGGAACCAAAAACATTCAGTACTTC.

The J gene is TRBJ1-4, the V gene TRBV3-1 (or the pseudogene TRBV3-2), with D maybe TRBD1 (5 bases). The germline gives CDR1 LGHDT, CDR2 YNNKEL (reference sequence). CDR3 size: 16 residues. V gave up 0 bases and J gave up 5 bases, with 13 bases separating them. In nucleotides, the CDR3 is TGTGCCAGCAGCCAAGATTCCAGGGTGGGGAATGAAAAACTGTTTTTT. Amino acids: CASSQDSRVGNEKLFF.

This clone was observed a single time. The V gene is TRBV7-2, the J gene TRBJ2-1; TRBD2 aligns across 10 bases. Germline lookup yields CDR1 SGHTA and CDR2 FQGNSA. This CDR3 spans 15 amino acids. V shed 5 bases, J shed 6 bases, and the junction held 7 bases outside the gene matches. The DNA of the CDR3 is TGTGCCAGCAGCCTACTAGCGGGGTTCGGCAATGAGCAGTTCTTC. It codes for CASSLLAGFGNEQFF.

V and J are TRBV3-1 (or the pseudogene TRBV3-2) and TRBJ1-4, with D unresolved. Trimming shortened V by 1 base and J by 13 bases, and 13 bases separated the two germline ends. The germline gives CDR1 LGHDT, CDR2 YNNKEL (reference sequence). This CDR3 has 13 residues. The CDR3 here is CASSQVNGEGLFF. The CDR3 DNA reads TGTGCCAGCAGCCAAGTAAACGGAGAGGGACTGTTTTTT.

This clone was recorded once. V and J are TRBV18 and TRBJ2-5; 9 positions agree with TRBD2. The CDR3 is 15 residues long. Germline CDR1 reads KGHSH; CDR2 reads LQKENI. V lost 6 bases to trimming and J lost 5 bases; unmatched junction nucleotides: 10. The CDR3 here is CASSPSGLALETQYF. In DNA, the CDR3 is TGTGCCAGCTCTCCTTCGGGACTAGCTCTGGAGACCCAGTACTTC.

V usage is TRBV19 and J usage is TRBJ2-3; D is perhaps TRBD2 (6 bases). Between the trimmed V and J ends, which lost 1 base and 6 bases, there was a span of 14 bases. Germline V gene lookup returns CDR1 LNHDA and CDR2 SQIVND (reference sequence). This CDR3 spans 15 amino acids. This chain's CDR3 is CASSIVWRGGDTQYF. CDR3 sequence (DNA): TGTGCCAGTAGTATAGTCTGGCGGGGTGGGGATACGCAGTATTTT.

The rearrangement links TRBV18 to TRBJ2-7; TRBD2 aligns across 11 bases. The CDR3 loop spans 16 amino acids. The ends lost 1 base at V and 1 base at J; junction bases unmatched: 3. Germline V CDR1 and CDR2: KGHSH, LQKENI. In DNA, the CDR3 is TGTGCCAGCTCACCACGCCCTAGCGGGGGGTCCTACGAGCAGTACTTC. Translation gives CASSPRPSGGSYEQYF.

The V gene is TRBV19, the J gene TRBJ2-4; TRBD2 aligns across 10 bases. The V gene end was trimmed by 7 bases and the J gene end by 6 bases; junction bases not matched to a gene: 9. Germline V CDR1 and CDR2: LNHDA, SQIVND (reference sequence). The CDR3 is 15 amino acids. Written as DNA, the CDR3 is TGTGCCAGTACTCAACCGAAGCGGGAGGGAAACATTCAGTACTTC. It codes for CASTQPKREGNIQYF.

CDR3: CASKVSVGVYEQYF. CDR3 DNA: TGTGCCAGTAAAGTCTCCGTAGGGGTCTACGAGCAGTACTTC. The gene calls are TRBV19 and TRBJ2-7, with D perhaps matching TRBD1 (5 bases). The germline V gene encodes CDR1 LNHDA and CDR2 SQIVND (reference sequence). The CDR3 extends over 14 amino acids. Trimming took 7 bases from V and 3 from J, leaving 16 bases between them.

V and J are TRBV15 and TRBJ2-5, with 10 bases identical to TRBD1. CDR3 length: 16 residues. Germline V gene lookup returns CDR1 LNHNV and CDR2 YYDKDF (reference sequence). Trimming took 8 bases from V and 4 from J; bases not matched to a gene: 13. CDR3 loop: CATQLTGTGVGETQYF. Here the CDR3 DNA reads TGTGCCACCCAACTGACCGGGACAGGGGTTGGAGAGACCCAGTACTTC. Combining the CDR3 with reference TRBV15 and TRBJ2-5 gives the whole variable domain DAMVIQNPRYQVTQFGKPVTLSCSQTLNHNVMYWYQQKSSQAPKLLFHYYDKDFNNEADTPDNFQSRRPNTSFCFLDIRSPGLGDTAMYLCATQLTGTGVGETQYFGPGTRLLVL.

The chain joins TRBV5-1 to TRBJ1-2; 7 bases map to TRBD1. The CDR3 is 16 amino acids. Per germline, CDR1 SGHRS and CDR2 YFSETQ. J was trimmed by 2 bases and V by 4 bases; bases with no gene match: 11. CDR3 nucleotide sequence: TGCGCCAGCAGCCCTAGGACAGGCCTCTCCAACTATGGCTACACCTTC. Translating it yields CASSPRTGLSNYGYTF. Supplemented by reference TRBV5-1 and TRBJ1-2, the full variable domain reads KAGVTQTPRYLIKTRGQQVTLSCSPISGHRSVSWYQQTPGQGLQFLFEYFSETQRNKGNFPGRFSGRQFSNSRSEMNVSTLELGDSALYLCASSPRTGLSNYGYTFGSGTRLTVV.

V gene TRBV6-5 combines with J gene TRBJ1-6; 9 nucleotides align to TRBD1. In germline, CDR1 is MNHEY, CDR2 SVGAGI. The CDR3 has 15 residues. The V gene end was trimmed by 4 bases and the J gene end by 10 bases; junction bases not matched to a gene: 8. CDR3 in amino acids: CASSFEDRGSSPLHF. The DNA for the CDR3 is TGTGCCAGCAGTTTTGAGGACAGGGGAAGCTCACCCCTCCACTTT.

The chain uses TRBV19 and TRBJ1-4; possibly TRBD1 for D (6 bases). The germline gives CDR1 LNHDA, CDR2 SQIVND (reference sequence). The V and J ends lost 7 bases and 7 bases respectively, with 19 bases between them. CDR3 size: 15 residues. The CDR3 spells CASNRARVGGEKLFF. The CDR3 DNA reads as TGTGCCAGTAACCGGGCCAGGGTAGGGGGTGAAAAACTGTTTTTT.

The count of this clone is one. The same CDR3 is also encoded by other DNA sequences in this sample. The chain combines TRBV2 with TRBJ1-2; D unclear. The CDR3 totals 11 residues. The germline gives CDR1 SNHLY, CDR2 FYNNEI. The V end was cut by 6 bases, the J end by 4 bases, with 6 bases between. The CDR3 DNA reads as TGTGCCAGCAGGCGGAGCTATGGCTACACCTTC. This sequence encodes CASRRSYGYTF. Looking up the rest from reference TRBV2 and TRBJ1-2 gives the full variable domain: EPEVTQTPSHQVTQMGQEVILRCVPISNHLYFYWYRQILGQKVEFLVSFYNNEISEKSEIFDDQFSVERPDGSNFTLKIRSTKLEDSAMYFCASRRSYGYTFGSGTRLTVV.

This chain links TRBV25-1 with TRBJ2-3; D gene unclear. The V gene lost 1 base and the J gene lost 0 bases, with 8 bases spanning the gap. This CDR3 has 15 residues. Germline V gene data show CDR1 as MGHDK and CDR2 as SYGVNS. Here the CDR3 DNA reads TGTGCCAGCAGTGAATGGGCTACTAGCACAGATACGCAGTATTTT. Its protein is CASSEWATSTDTQYF.

This clone was counted only a few times. The gene calls are TRBV5-3 and TRBJ1-1; no firm D call. TRBV5-3 is designated an ORF whose function remains uncertain. The CDR3 length is 12 residues. V was cut by 2 bases and J by 1 base, with 3 bases left in between. CDR3 DNA: TGTGCCAGAAGCTTCCGGAACACTGAAGCTTTCTTT. The encoded protein is CARSFRNTEAFF.